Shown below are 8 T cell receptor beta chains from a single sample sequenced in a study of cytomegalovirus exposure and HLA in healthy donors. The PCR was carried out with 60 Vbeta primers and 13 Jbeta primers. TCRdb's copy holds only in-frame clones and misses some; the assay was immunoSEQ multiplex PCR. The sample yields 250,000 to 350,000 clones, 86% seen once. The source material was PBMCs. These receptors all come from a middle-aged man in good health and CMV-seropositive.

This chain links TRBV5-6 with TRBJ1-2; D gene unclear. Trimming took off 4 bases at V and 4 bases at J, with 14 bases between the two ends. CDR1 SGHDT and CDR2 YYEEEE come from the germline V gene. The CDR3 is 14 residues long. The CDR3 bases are TGTGCCAGCAGCGATGCGGGCAGAGGCTATGGCTACACCTTC. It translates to CASSDAGRGYGYTF.

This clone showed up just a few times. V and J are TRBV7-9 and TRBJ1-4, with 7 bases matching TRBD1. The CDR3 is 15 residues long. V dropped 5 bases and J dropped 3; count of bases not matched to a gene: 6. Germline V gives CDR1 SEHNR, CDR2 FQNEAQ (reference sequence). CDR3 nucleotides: TGTGCCAGCAGCAAGACAGGGACGCCTAATGAAAAACTGTTTTTT. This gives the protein CASSKTGTPNEKLFF.

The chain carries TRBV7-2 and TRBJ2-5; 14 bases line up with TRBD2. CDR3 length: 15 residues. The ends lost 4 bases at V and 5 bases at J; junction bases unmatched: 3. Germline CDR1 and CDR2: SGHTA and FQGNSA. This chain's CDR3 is CASSSRLAGGETQYF. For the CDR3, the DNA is TGTGCCAGCAGCTCCCGACTAGCGGGAGGGGAGACCCAGTACTTC.

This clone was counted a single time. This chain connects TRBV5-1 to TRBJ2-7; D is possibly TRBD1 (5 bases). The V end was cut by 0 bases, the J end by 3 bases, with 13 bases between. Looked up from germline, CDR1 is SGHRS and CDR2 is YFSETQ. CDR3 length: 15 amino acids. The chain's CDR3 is CASSLAGQGGYEQYF. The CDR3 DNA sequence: TGCGCCAGCAGCTTGGCCGGGCAGGGCGGCTACGAGCAGTACTTC.

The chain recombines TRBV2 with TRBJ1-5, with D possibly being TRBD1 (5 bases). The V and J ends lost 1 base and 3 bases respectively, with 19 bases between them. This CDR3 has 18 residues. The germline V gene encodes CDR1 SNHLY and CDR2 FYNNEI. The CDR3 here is CASSEGTLAGFTNQPQHF. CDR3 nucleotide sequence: TGTGCCAGCAGTGAAGGTACTCTGGCAGGGTTTACCAATCAGCCCCAGCATTTT.

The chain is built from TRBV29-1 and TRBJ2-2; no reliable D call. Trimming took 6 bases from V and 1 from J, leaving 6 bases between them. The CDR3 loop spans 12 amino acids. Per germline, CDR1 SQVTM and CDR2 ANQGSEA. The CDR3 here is CSVTGNTGELFF. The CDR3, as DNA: TGCAGCGTGACGGGGAACACCGGGGAGCTGTTTTTT.

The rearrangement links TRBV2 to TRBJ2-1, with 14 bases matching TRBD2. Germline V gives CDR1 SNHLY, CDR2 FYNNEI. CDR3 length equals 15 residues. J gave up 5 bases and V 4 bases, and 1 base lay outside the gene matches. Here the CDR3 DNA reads TGTGCCAGCAGTGGACTAGCGGGAGGGGACAATGAGCAGTTCTTC. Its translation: CASSGLAGGDNEQFF.

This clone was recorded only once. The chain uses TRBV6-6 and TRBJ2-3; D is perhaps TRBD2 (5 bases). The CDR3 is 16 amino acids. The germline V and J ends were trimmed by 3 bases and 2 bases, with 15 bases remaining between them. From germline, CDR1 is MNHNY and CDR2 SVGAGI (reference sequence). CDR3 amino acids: CASSYSSGDSTDTQYF. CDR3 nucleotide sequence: TGTGCCAGCAGTTATTCCTCCGGGGATTCCACAGATACGCAGTATTTT.